What follows are 3 T cell receptor beta chains derived from one specimen sequenced in a study of T cell responses to AZD1222 COVID-19 vaccine. The table came from immunoSEQ multiplex PCR; TCRdb's copy has only in-frame clones and leaves some out. The table has 150,000 or so clones, under 95% seen once; the top ten hold 1.3%. This material consisted of peripheral blood, taken 28 days after the second AZD1222 dose. The receptors were sampled from an adult who received the AZD1222 COVID-19 vaccine.

This sequence joins TRBV27 and TRBJ1-1, with a possible D match to TRBD1 (6 bases). Between the trimmed V and J ends, which lost 6 bases and 5 bases, there was a span of 16 bases. This CDR3 has 14 residues. The germline gives CDR1 MNHEY, CDR2 SMNVEV (reference sequence). In DNA form, the CDR3 reads TGTGCCAGCAGCGTCGTGGGGCAGGGGACTGAAGCTTTCTTT. Its translation is CASSVVGQGTEAFF.

This clone was detected once. The chain joins TRBV5-6 to TRBJ1-3; weak D call: TRBD1 (6 bases). V lost 1 base to trimming and J lost 4 bases, with 12 bases between them. CDR1 SGHDT and CDR2 YYEEEE come from the germline V gene. CDR3 length: 15 amino acids. The CDR3 DNA sequence: TGTGCCAGCAGCTTGAGACCAGGGGACGGAAACACCATATATTTT. Amino acids: CASSLRPGDGNTIYF.

V gene TRBV5-1 combines with J gene TRBJ1-5; D not resolved. The CDR3 loop spans 14 amino acids. Germline V gene lookup returns CDR1 SGHRS and CDR2 YFSETQ. V was pared by 0 bases and J by 7 bases, with 11 bases between. The CDR3 here is CASSLDGVWQPQHF. DNA of the CDR3: TGCGCCAGCAGCTTGGATGGGGTTTGGCAGCCCCAGCATTTT. Using reference TRBV5-1 and TRBJ1-5 for the parts outside the CDR3, the full variable domain is KAGVTQTPRYLIKTRGQQVTLSCSPISGHRSVSWYQQTPGQGLQFLFEYFSETQRNKGNFPGRFSGRQFSNSRSEMNVSTLELGDSALYLCASSLDGVWQPQHFGDGTRLSIL.